This T cell receptor (beta chain) was documented in a study of shared clonotypes between healthy human individuals. Study summary: Those who served as donors were two women and a few men between the ages of 18 and 49.

Assay runs were performed at deep level. Replicate PCRs run on sorted subsets employed 150 to 250 ng DNA, approximately 30,000 T cell genomes. The assay was immunoSEQ multiplex PCR, and TCRdb's table has in-frame clones only and misses some. The profile shows 950,000 to 1,300,000 clones, approximately 72% of them singletons. There are 16 residues in the CDR3. The V end was cut by 0 bases, the J end by 0 bases, with 9 bases between. Germline CDR1 reads ENHRY; CDR2 reads SYGVKD. The material sequenced was memory CD4+ T cells sorted from blood. As for subset: CD45RA-negative fraction. The sequence came from a man aged 18 to 30 in good health. V usage is TRBV10-3 and J usage is TRBJ1-5, with D uncertain. Here the CDR3 reads CAISESGRNSNQPQHF. The DNA for the CDR3 is TGTGCCATCAGTGAGTCGGGCAGGAATAGCAATCAGCCCCAGCATTTT.